This T cell receptor beta chain was recorded in a study of radiotherapy plus CTLA-4 blockade in lung cancer. Study in general: Objective responses emerged in around 19% of patients, and 25% to 40% attained disease control. General study results and limits: Researchers report tumor-derived TCR clones expanding in blood after radiotherapy plus ipilimumab.

About this clone itself: Antigen: not known.

Patients in the study, people with chemo-refractory metastatic non-small-cell lung cancer, received focal radiation plus ipilimumab CTLA-4 blockade. Sequenced by immunoSEQ multiplex PCR; TCRdb stores in-frame clones only, minus some. The data contain 50,000 to 85,000 clones, approximately 83% of them singletons. The CDR3 is 14 residues long. V lost 6 bases, J lost 4 bases, and 12 bases lay in between. Germline V gene data show CDR1 as MGHDK and CDR2 as SYGVNS. The chain couples TRBV25-1 to TRBJ2-2, with a possible D match to TRBD1 (6 bases). The clonotype comes from a human donor with non-small cell lung cancer who had a partial response to radiotherapy plus ipilimumab. The sequences come from peripheral blood, collected from a patient treated with radiotherapy plus ipilimumab. CDR3 DNA: TGTGCCAGCAGGGCCCGAGGGGGCACCGGGGAGCTGTTTTTT. Translation gives CASRARGGTGELFF.